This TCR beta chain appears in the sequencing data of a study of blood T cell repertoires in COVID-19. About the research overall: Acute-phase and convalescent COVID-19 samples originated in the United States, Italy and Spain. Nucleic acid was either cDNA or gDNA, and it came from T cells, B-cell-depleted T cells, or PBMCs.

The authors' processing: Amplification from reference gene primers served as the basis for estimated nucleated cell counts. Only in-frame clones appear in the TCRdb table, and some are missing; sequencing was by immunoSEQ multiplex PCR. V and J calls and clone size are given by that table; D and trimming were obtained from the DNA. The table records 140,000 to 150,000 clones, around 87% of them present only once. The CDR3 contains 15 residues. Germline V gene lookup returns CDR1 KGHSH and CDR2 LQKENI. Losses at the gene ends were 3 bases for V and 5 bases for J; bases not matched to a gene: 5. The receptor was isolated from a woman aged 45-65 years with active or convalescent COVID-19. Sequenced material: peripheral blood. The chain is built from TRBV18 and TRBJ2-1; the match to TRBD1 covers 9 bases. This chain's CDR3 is CASSPPRTGDNEQFF. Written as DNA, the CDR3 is TGTGCCAGCTCACCCCCCCGGACAGGGGACAATGAGCAGTTCTTC.